What follows describes a single T cell receptor beta chain. Antigen specificity is unknown. This specimen comes from a study of T cells in Graves' hyperthyroidism and ophthalmopathy. Study observations and caveats: The model foresaw ophthalmopathy a median around 6 months prior to onset.

Patients showing uncontrolled infection, other autoimmune disease, pregnancy or lactation were ineligible. In making diagnoses, clinical symptoms, serum thyroxine and TRAb, thyroid ultrasound and orbital computed tomography were all used. The V end was cut by 6 bases, the J end by 5 bases, with 17 bases between. The germline V gene has CDR1 SGHRS and CDR2 YFSETQ. CDR3 size: 14 residues. Researchers took RNA transcripts and amplified the TCR beta CDR3 regions from them. First-round RT-PCR with HTBI primers amplified the TCR CDR3 region. TCRdb ran MiXCR on the multiplex PCR reads and lists one entry per CDR3 protein. The sample holds a few hundred thousand distinct CDR3 sequences, around 20% seen once.

The sequenced sample consisted of blood. The genes are TRBV5-1 and TRBJ2-5, with D possibly matching TRBD2 (5 bases). This sequence originates from a man between 18 and 35 years old with Graves' hyperthyroidism. The CDR3 spells CASKLDGVLETQYF. DNA of the CDR3: TGCGCCAGCAAGCTTGACGGGGTTTTGGAGACCCAGTACTTC.